These 22 T cell receptor beta chains were sequenced from one sample in a study of T-cell reconstitution after alpha-beta-depleted transplantation in children. For TCRbeta, the library was prepared with unique molecular identifiers. From the PCR reads, TCRdb called clonotypes with MiXCR, one entry per CDR3 protein. The data contain about 48,000 distinct CDR3 sequences, 5.8% of them singletons. Sequenced here: PBMCs, mostly from graft donor cells, sampled 60 days after TCRalphabeta/CD19-depleted stem cell transplant. The receptors come from a female patient between 2 and 10 years old who had a stem cell transplant for aplastic anemia, so the T cells may come from the graft donor.

Many counts were recorded for this clonotype. V gene TRBV27 combines with J gene TRBJ2-2; D might be TRBD2 (5 bases). This CDR3 region has 16 residues. Germline V gene sequence: CDR1 MNHEY, CDR2 SMNVEV (reference sequence). V was cut by 6 bases and J by 6 bases, with 20 bases left in between. The chain's CDR3 is CASSPYGGSIAGELFF. The CDR3 bases are TGTGCCAGCAGCCCCTATGGTGGGAGTATTGCCGGGGAGCTGTTTTTT.

This clonotype was counted many times. The chain uses TRBV6-5 and TRBJ1-4; the D is unclear. The CDR3 sequence is 12 residues long. V lost 6 bases to trimming and J lost 6 bases, with 8 bases between them. The V gene's germline CDR1 is MNHEY and CDR2 SVGAGI. CDR3 amino acids: CASRGGDEKLFF. The DNA for the CDR3 is TGTGCCAGCAGAGGCGGGGATGAAAAACTGTTTTTT.

This clonotype came up many times. The gene calls are TRBV20-1 and TRBJ2-5, with D unclear. Between the trimmed V and J ends, which lost 3 bases and 5 bases, there was a span of 13 bases. Germline V gene lookup returns CDR1 DFQATT and CDR2 SNEGSKA (reference sequence). The CDR3 length is 13 residues. The CDR3 is CSARVTGSETQYF. The CDR3 coding sequence is TGCAGTGCTAGGGTGACTGGAAGCGAGACCCAGTACTTC.

This clonotype was observed at least ten times. This chain uses TRBV29-1 with TRBJ2-7; D is ambiguous. Germline loops: CDR1 SQVTM, CDR2 ANQGSEA. Trimming stripped 3 bases from V and 2 bases from J, with 8 bases between. This CDR3 is 12 amino acids long. The CDR3 DNA reads TGCAGCGTTGACTTGGGGACCTACGAGCAGTACTTC. This translates into CSVDLGTYEQYF.

This clonotype has a handful of counts. V usage is TRBV20-1 and J usage is TRBJ1-2; no definite D call. V lost 0 bases, J lost 7 bases, and 18 bases lay in between. Germline V gene data show CDR1 as DFQATT and CDR2 as SNEGSKA (reference sequence). The CDR3 extends over 15 amino acids. CDR3 DNA sequence: TGCAGTGCTAGAGATAGTAGAAGGCAGGAGGGTGGCTACACCTTC. Residues: CSARDSRRQEGGYTF.

This clonotype came up a few times. The chain employs TRBV28 and TRBJ2-7; 8 nucleotides agree with TRBD2. The junction had 14 bases not matched to a gene; V was cut back by 5 bases and J by 2 bases. Germline V lookup: CDR1 MDHEN, CDR2 SYDVKM. The CDR3 has 17 amino acids. CDR3 coding DNA: TGTGCCAGCAGTCCCACCGGGGTAGCGGGGAGTCCCTACGAGCAGTACTTC. Its translation is CASSPTGVAGSPYEQYF.

The table lists this clonotype with many counts. The chain uses TRBV5-1 and TRBJ2-5; tentative D call: TRBD1 (5 bases). The CDR3 length is 14 residues. Germline values: CDR1 SGHRS, CDR2 YFSETQ. V was clipped by 0 bases and J by 5 bases, with 11 bases between them. The CDR3 DNA is TGCGCCAGCAGCTTGGGACAGATTAGGGAGACCCAGTACTTC. Amino acid sequence: CASSLGQIRETQYF.

The sample holds many counts of this clonotype. This chain links TRBV6-1 with TRBJ1-5, with 7 positions matching TRBD1. This CDR3 contains 19 residues. Trimming at V came to 6 bases and at J to 1 base, leaving 18 bases not matched to a gene. CDR1 MNHNS and CDR2 SASEGT come from the germline V gene. CDR3 DNA: TGTGCCAGCAGAGGGCCCCCGGGACAGATGTCAAGGAGCAATCAGCCCCAGCATTTT. Translation gives CASRGPPGQMSRSNQPQHF.

This clonotype was counted ten times or more. The gene calls are TRBV24-1 and TRBJ2-7, with 9 bases matching TRBD1. The CDR3 sequence is 13 residues long. V lost 7 bases to trimming and J lost 6 bases; unmatched junction nucleotides: 6. Germline lookup yields CDR1 KGHDR and CDR2 SFDVKD. CDR3 nucleotides: TGTGCCACCAGCGAACAGGGGGCCCTCGAGCAGTACTTC. This encodes CATSEQGALEQYF.

This clonotype was observed many times. The rearrangement joins TRBV5-1 to TRBJ2-7; D is perhaps TRBD2 (5 bases). Between the trimmed V and J ends, which lost 3 bases and 2 bases, there was a span of 6 bases. The CDR3 has 12 amino acids. Looked up from germline, CDR1 is SGHRS and CDR2 is YFSETQ. The CDR3: CASSSEAYEQYF. CDR3 DNA: TGCGCCAGCAGCTCGGAGGCCTACGAGCAGTACTTC.

This clonotype was counted ten times or more. The CDR3 loop is CASSFQRGDNEQFF. The CDR3 coding sequence is TGTGCCAGCAGCTTCCAGCGGGGGGACAATGAGCAGTTCTTC. The V and J genes are TRBV3-1 and TRBJ2-1; 9 positions agree with TRBD2. This CDR3 is 14 amino acids long. V was pared by 5 bases and J by 5 bases, with 4 bases of the junction left unmatched. Germline values: CDR1 LGHDT, CDR2 YNNKEL (reference sequence).

The chain uses TRBV3-1 and TRBJ2-3; 7 positions match TRBD1. Germline V gives CDR1 LGHDT, CDR2 YNNKEL (reference sequence). The CDR3 totals 15 residues. V dropped 3 bases and J dropped 2; count of bases not matched to a gene: 5. CDR3 loop: CASSQMTGLTDTQYF. As DNA, the CDR3 is TGTGCCAGCAGCCAGATGACAGGGCTCACAGATACGCAGTATTTT.

This clonotype was seen ten or more times. The rearrangement links TRBV5-1 to TRBJ2-2; D assignment may be TRBD1 or TRBD2 (5 bases each). V was trimmed by 4 bases and J by 0 bases, leaving 10 bases between them. This CDR3 contains 15 residues. Germline CDR1 is SGHRS and CDR2 is YFSETQ. This CDR3 reads CASSRDGPNTGELFF. CDR3 in DNA: TGCGCCAGCAGCCGGGACGGCCCGAACACCGGGGAGCTGTTTTTT.

This clonotype was observed many times. The chain joins TRBV29-1 to TRBJ2-5; either TRBD1 or TRBD2 may supply D (5 bases each). Trimming took 3 bases from V and 5 from J, leaving 10 bases between them. Germline V gene data show CDR1 as SQVTM and CDR2 as ANQGSEA. The CDR3 sequence is 12 residues long. CDR3 coding DNA: TGCAGCGTTGAGAGAGGGGCCGAGACCCAGTACTTC. Translation gives CSVERGAETQYF.

This clonotype was counted ten times or more. The chain joins TRBV5-1 to TRBJ2-6; TRBD2 might be the D (6 bases). Trimming took 1 base from V and 2 from J, leaving 10 bases between them. The CDR3 covers 16 residues. Germline V gene sequence: CDR1 SGHRS, CDR2 YFSETQ. As DNA, the CDR3 is TGCGCCAGCAGCTTGCCAGGCGGGACTGGGGCCAACGTCCTGACTTTC. It codes for CASSLPGGTGANVLTF.

This clonotype was observed at least ten times. The chain combines TRBV29-1 with TRBJ2-7, with TRBD1 identical over 11 bases. Germline V CDR1 and CDR2: SQVTM, ANQGSEA. CDR3 length: 14 amino acids. The trim removed 6 bases at V and 3 bases at J, leaving 7 bases unmatched. CDR3 DNA sequence: TGCAGCGTGGCAGCCGGGACAGGGGGCTACGAGCAGTACTTC. This gives the protein CSVAAGTGGYEQYF.

This clonotype was picked up many times. The chain uses TRBV3-1 and TRBJ1-3; D call uncertain. This CDR3 region has 14 residues. Per germline, CDR1 LGHDT and CDR2 YNNKEL (reference sequence). V lost 1 base and J 1 base, leaving 5 bases between the germline ends. CDR3 region: CASSQGGSGNTIYF. The CDR3 DNA sequence: TGTGCCAGCAGCCAAGGGGGTTCTGGAAACACCATATATTTT. Using reference TRBV3-1 and TRBJ1-3 for the parts outside the CDR3, the full variable domain is DTAVSQTPKYLVTQMGNDKSIKCEQNLGHDTMYWYKQDSKKFLKIMFSYNNKELIINETVPNRFSPKSPDKAHLNLHINSLELGDSAVYFCASSQGGSGNTIYFGEGSWLTVV.

Ten or more counts support this clonotype. In DNA, the CDR3 is TGTGCCAGCAGTAAGACAGGGGGCCGGATGAACACTGAAGCTTTCTTT. It codes for CASSKTGGRMNTEAFF. This chain connects TRBV6-5 to TRBJ1-1, with 10 bases aligning to TRBD1. CDR3 length equals 16 residues. The V and J ends lost 5 bases and 0 bases, in that order; junction bases with no gene match: 6. Germline assignment: CDR1 MNHEY and CDR2 SVGAGI.

This clonotype has ten or more counts. The V call is TRBV2, the J call TRBJ2-1; 7 nucleotides align to TRBD1. V lost 4 bases to trimming and J lost 9 bases; unmatched junction nucleotides: 6. The CDR3 sequence is 13 residues long. The germline V gene has CDR1 SNHLY and CDR2 FYNNEI. The CDR3 DNA sequence: TGTGCCAGCAGTGGACAGGGAACGAGTGAGCAGTTCTTC. This translates into CASSGQGTSEQFF.

The sample holds many counts of this clonotype. This sequence joins TRBV20-1 and TRBJ2-1; 8 positions match TRBD2. Germline CDR1 DFQATT, CDR2 SNEGSKA (reference sequence). V gave up 6 bases and J gave up 4 bases; unmatched junction bases: 8. There are 14 residues in the CDR3. The DNA for the CDR3 is TGCAGTGCCGTCGTCCTAGCGGGTTACAATGAGCAGTTCTTC. It is translated as CSAVVLAGYNEQFF.

This chain connects TRBV19 to TRBJ2-1; D is uncertain. V lost 7 bases to trimming and J lost 0 bases, with 13 bases between them. The CDR3 has 15 residues. Germline CDR1 reads LNHDA; CDR2 reads SQIVND (reference sequence). The CDR3 DNA reads as TGTGCCAGTAATCTCAACGGACGCTCCTACAATGAGCAGTTCTTC. Translated: CASNLNGRSYNEQFF.

This clonotype was observed at least ten times. The chain recombines TRBV2 with TRBJ1-4, with D unclear. Deletions cut 3 bases from V and 10 bases from J, with 18 bases between. Germline CDR1 SNHLY, CDR2 FYNNEI. The CDR3 spans 15 residues. CDR3 sequence reads: CASSDEGESVGKLFF. In DNA form, the CDR3 reads TGTGCCAGCAGTGATGAGGGAGAGAGTGTCGGAAAACTGTTTTTT.